These T cell receptor beta chains were read from a single sample in a study of beta chain features in type 1 diabetes. Generated by immunoSEQ multiplex PCR, the TCRdb table keeps only in-frame clones and is missing some. This sample has tens of thousands of clones, with about 61% found just once. Input material: Tregs from blood. Receptors originate from a woman between 18 and 29 years old in good health. The CDR3 runs from the conserved cysteine through the conserved F or W. Fields, in order: J gene, V gene, D gene, clone size, CDR3 protein, CDR3 DNA. A D gene is named only where the DNA matches it firmly. A clone size is listed for some rows: how often the clone was seen (once, few, many), or a class if it is expanded.

TRBJ1-4 | TRBV5-6 | - | medium-sized | CASSLAGTGGNEKLFF | TGTGCCAGCAGCTTGGCTGGGACCGGGGGGAACGAAAAACTGTTTTTT
TRBJ1-2 | TRBV7-2 | - | - | CASSLFQGSHYGYTF | TGTGCCAGCAGCTTATTTCAGGGGTCACACTATGGCTACACCTTC
TRBJ1-2 | TRBV6-5 | - | - | CASIATANYGYTF | TGTGCCAGCATCGCGACAGCTAACTATGGCTACACCTTC
TRBJ2-5 | TRBV6-1 | TRBD1 | - | CASRAGQGMETQYF | TGTGCCAGCAGGGCGGGACAGGGTATGGAGACCCAGTACTTC
TRBJ2-3 | TRBV5-4 | TRBD2 | - | CASSLVAGMTDTQYF | TGTGCCAGCAGCTTAGTAGCGGGGATGACAGATACGCAGTATTTT
TRBJ2-5 | TRBV7-2 | TRBD2 | - | CASSSSGGGVETQYF | TGTGCCAGCAGCTCTAGCGGCGGGGGGGTAGAGACCCAGTACTTC
TRBJ2-1 | TRBV4-3 | TRBD2 | - | CASSLGRGSGGYNEQFF | TGCGCCAGCAGCCTGGGTCGGGGTAGCGGGGGATACAATGAGCAGTTCTTC
TRBJ1-1 | TRBV6-1 | - | - | CASSEQGRTEAFF | TGTGCCAGCAGTGAACAGGGAAGGACTGAAGCTTTCTTT
TRBJ2-2 | TRBV4-1 | TRBD1 | - | CASSPSLYRGNTGELFF | TGCGCCAGCAGCCCCTCACTGTACAGGGGGAACACCGGGGAGCTGTTTTTT
TRBJ2-5 | TRBV18 | - | - | CASSRSRTASYQETQYF | TGTGCCAGCTCACGGAGCCGGACAGCGTCTTACCAAGAGACCCAGTACTTC
TRBJ1-6 | TRBV7-2 | TRBD1 | - | CASSFRQGLYNSPLHF | TGTGCCAGCAGCTTTCGACAGGGCCTCTATAATTCACCCCTCCACTTT
TRBJ2-3 | TRBV18 | TRBD2 | - | CASSPPGGALGSDTQYF | TGTGCCAGCTCACCACCCGGGGGGGCCTTGGGGTCGGATACGCAGTATTTT
TRBJ2-1 | TRBV5-4 | - | - | CASSLVTRVGNEQFF | TGTGCCAGCAGCTTGGTGACTAGGGTAGGGAATGAGCAGTTCTTC
TRBJ2-1 | TRBV6-6 | TRBD2 | - | CATSLGTSYNEQFF | TGTGCCACCTCCCTAGGGACTAGCTACAATGAGCAGTTCTTC
TRBJ2-4 | TRBV7-8 | TRBD2 | - | CASSLRGDSIGPKNIQYF | TGTGCCAGCAGCTTACGGGGGGATTCGATAGGTCCCAAAAACATTCAGTACTTC
TRBJ1-5 | TRBV6-6 | - | few | CASSLEGRQPQHF | TGTGCCAGCAGTTTGGAAGGGAGACAGCCCCAGCATTTT
TRBJ2-7 | TRBV5-1 | - | - | CASRTDYFSYEQYF | TGCGCCAGTCGGACAGACTATTTTTCCTACGAGCAGTACTTC
TRBJ2-3 | TRBV7-9 | - | - | CASSDGTRGDTQYF | TGTGCCAGCAGCGACGGAACGAGAGGAGATACGCAGTATTTT
TRBJ2-3 | TRBV7-2 | - | - | CASGLDNPTDTQYF | TGTGCCAGCGGGCTGGACAATCCCACAGATACGCAGTATTTT
TRBJ2-3 | TRBV5-1 | TRBD1 | - | CASRTGSTDTQYF | TGCGCCAGCCGGACAGGGAGCACAGATACGCAGTATTTT
TRBJ2-7 | TRBV7-2 | - | - | CASSLRAQRMYEQYF | TGTGCCAGCAGCTTGAGGGCGCAGCGGATGTACGAGCAGTACTTC
TRBJ1-4 | TRBV5-6 | - | few | CASSFAGNEKLFF | TGTGCCAGCAGCTTCGCAGGAAATGAAAAACTGTTTTTT
TRBJ2-2 | TRBV28 | TRBD1 | - | CASQGQVNTGELFF | TGTGCCAGCCAGGGACAGGTGAACACCGGGGAGCTGTTTTTT
TRBJ2-7 | TRBV4-1 | TRBD2 | - | CASSQSRGLGGLEQYF | TGCGCCAGCAGCCAGAGTCGGGGACTAGGGGGGCTCGAGCAGTACTTC
TRBJ2-2 | TRBV25-1 | TRBD1 | - | CASSDTPDRVYTGELFF | TGTGCCAGCAGTGATACCCCGGACAGGGTTTACACCGGGGAGCTGTTTTTT
TRBJ2-5 | TRBV7-2 | - | - | CASRRAGQETQYF | TGTGCCAGCAGGAGGGCAGGACAAGAGACCCAGTACTTC
TRBJ1-1 | TRBV6-5 | - | - | CASSFDGGRTEAFF | TGTGCCAGCAGTTTCGACGGTGGGAGGACTGAAGCTTTCTTT
TRBJ1-2 | TRBV2 | TRBD1 | - | CASSWGQGDYGYTF | TGTGCCAGCAGCTGGGGACAGGGCGACTATGGCTACACCTTC
TRBJ2-7 | TRBV7-2 | - | - | CASSFRAEGYEQYF | TGTGCCAGCAGCTTCAGGGCCGAAGGGTACGAGCAGTACTTC
TRBJ2-1 | TRBV5-4 | TRBD2 | - | CASSLSGQSSLAGDNEQFF | TGTGCCAGCAGCTTGTCCGGTCAGAGTAGTCTAGCGGGTGACAATGAGCAGTTCTTC
TRBJ1-5 | TRBV7-2 | - | - | CASSLEGGGPQHF | TGTGCCAGCAGCTTAGAGGGCGGGGGGCCCCAGCATTTT
TRBJ1-1 | TRBV7-3 | - | few | CASSLEQNTEAFF | TGTGCCAGCAGCTTAGAGCAGAACACTGAAGCTTTCTTT
TRBJ2-6 | TRBV5-1 | TRBD2 | - | CASRPLAAGISGANVLTF | TGCGCCAGCAGACCGTTGGCAGCGGGAATCTCTGGGGCCAACGTCCTGACTTTC
TRBJ1-2 | TRBV7-9 | - | medium-sized | CASSLEGVGRGIYGYTF | TGTGCCAGCAGCTTAGAGGGGGTCGGCAGGGGAATCTATGGCTACACCTTC
TRBJ2-7 | TRBV29-1 | - | few | CSVEDRETYEQYF | TGCAGCGTTGAAGATCGGGAAACCTACGAGCAGTACTTC
TRBJ2-4 | TRBV2 | - | - | CASSTDLGHNIQYF | TGTGCCAGCAGTACAGACCTTGGGCACAACATTCAGTACTTC
TRBJ2-7 | TRBV9 | - | - | CASSVEGGYGYEQYF | TGTGCCAGCAGCGTAGAGGGGGGGTATGGCTACGAGCAGTACTTC
TRBJ1-5 | TRBV28 | TRBD1 | few | CASSQGTVSQSRPQHF | TGTGCCAGCAGTCAAGGGACAGTCTCTCAGTCAAGGCCCCAGCATTTT
TRBJ1-1 | TRBV5-1 | - | - | CASSLQGDGRTEAFF | TGCGCCAGCAGCTTGCAGGGTGATGGGCGCACTGAAGCTTTCTTT
TRBJ2-7 | TRBV18 | TRBD2 | - | CASSLEAGGSEQYF | TGTGCCAGCTCCCTTGAAGCGGGAGGATCCGAGCAGTACTTC
TRBJ2-2 | TRBV2 | TRBD2 | - | CASSLRLAGGTGELFF | TGTGCCAGCAGTCTGAGACTAGCGGGAGGGACCGGGGAGCTGTTTTTT
TRBJ2-7 | TRBV7-8 | - | - | CASSLAGRSGVLGEQYF | TGTGCCAGCAGCTTAGCGGGTAGGAGCGGCGTATTAGGCGAGCAGTACTTC
TRBJ1-1 | TRBV7-2 | TRBD1 | - | CASSFTGTVPTQAFF | TGTGCCAGCAGTTTTACCGGGACAGTGCCCACTCAAGCTTTCTTT
TRBJ2-7 | TRBV7-2 | TRBD2 | - | CASSFSGGDSYEQYF | TGTGCCAGCAGCTTTAGCGGGGGGGACTCCTACGAGCAGTACTTC
TRBJ2-7 | TRBV29-1 | - | - | CSVGTQGYEQYF | TGCAGCGTTGGGACGCAGGGCTACGAGCAGTACTTC
TRBJ2-5 | TRBV29-1 | - | - | CSTSGGQTQYF | TGCAGCACCTCGGGGGGCCAGACCCAGTACTTC
TRBJ2-7 | TRBV5-1 | TRBD1 | few | CASSLRDSTYEQYF | TGCGCCAGCAGCTTGCGGGACAGTACCTACGAGCAGTACTTC
TRBJ2-7 | TRBV28 | TRBD2 | few | CASRPEGLSYEQYF | TGTGCCAGCAGGCCCGAGGGACTATCCTACGAGCAGTACTTC
TRBJ2-1 | TRBV5-1 | TRBD1 | - | CASSTRDSNFYNEQFF | TGCGCCAGCAGCACGAGGGACAGCAACTTCTACAATGAGCAGTTCTTC
TRBJ1-2 | TRBV25-1 | - | few | CASSGRGVWYGYTF | TGTGCCAGCAGTGGGAGGGGCGTATGGTATGGCTACACCTTC
TRBJ2-7 | TRBV5-1 | TRBD1 | - | CASSRAIGGAFYEQYF | TGCGCCAGCAGCCGGGCCATAGGGGGCGCTTTCTACGAGCAGTACTTC
TRBJ1-2 | TRBV4-3 | - | few | CASARGRGMTNYGYTF | TGCGCCAGCGCTCGGGGCAGGGGAATGACTAACTATGGCTACACCTTC
TRBJ2-3 | TRBV29-1 | TRBD2 | - | CSVGGWREGRADTQYF | TGCAGCGTTGGAGGGTGGCGGGAGGGTCGCGCAGATACGCAGTATTTT
TRBJ2-5 | TRBV18 | TRBD2 | - | CASSPPSGRQETQYF | TGTGCCAGCTCACCACCTTCCGGGAGGCAAGAGACCCAGTACTTC
TRBJ2-2 | TRBV2 | - | - | CASSVLNTGELFF | TGTGCCAGCAGTGTCCTGAACACCGGGGAGCTGTTTTTT
TRBJ1-3 | TRBV7-9 | - | - | CASSFEGGTIYF | TGTGCCAGCAGCTTCGAGGGTGGCACCATATATTTT
TRBJ2-7 | TRBV11-2 | TRBD1 | - | CASSNGQGVAYEQYF | TGTGCCAGCAGCAATGGACAGGGGGTCGCCTACGAGCAGTACTTC